A selection of T cell receptor beta chains follows, all from one sample in a study of naive CD8 T cells in extremely preterm neonates. Repertoires were generated with immunoSEQ multiplex PCR, while TCRdb's copy carries only in-frame clones and drops some. Of about 7,300 clones listed, roughly 90% are singletons. Sequencing was done on a sample of naive CD8+ T cells from cord blood. All receptors derive from a newborn in good health. The CDR3 runs from the conserved cysteine through the conserved F or W. The order of the fields is J gene, clone size, V gene, D gene, CDR3 protein, CDR3 DNA. The D gene is left open where the match is weak. Some rows mark clone size as missing; the rest say once, few, many or name a class of expanded clone.

TRBJ2-5	NA	TRBV7-9	TRBD1	CASSLGTGGAETQYF	TGTGCCAGCAGCTTAGGGACAGGGGGCGCGGAGACCCAGTACTTC
TRBJ2-7	NA	TRBV6-5	NA	CASSYYGDTYEQYF	TGTGCCAGCAGTTACTATGGGGACACCTACGAGCAGTACTTC
TRBJ1-2	few	TRBV4-1	NA	CASSQDRNYGYTF	TGCGCCAGCAGCCAAGACAGGAACTATGGCTACACCTTC
TRBJ2-5	NA	TRBV19	NA	CASSIRDRETQYF	TGTGCCAGTAGTATTCGGGATCGCGAGACCCAGTACTTC
TRBJ1-2	NA	TRBV30	TRBD1	CAWRGQGTYGYTF	TGTGCCTGGAGGGGACAGGGGACCTATGGCTACACCTTC
TRBJ2-7	once	TRBV13	NA	CASSLGSGYEQYF	TGTGCCAGCAGCTTAGGATCGGGGTACGAGCAGTACTTC
TRBJ2-2	NA	TRBV27	TRBD2	CASSGTSGGADTGELFF	TGTGCCAGCAGTGGCACTAGCGGGGGGGCGGACACCGGGGAGCTGTTTTTT
TRBJ1-1	NA	TRBV19	NA	CASSIGGGNTEAFF	TGTGCCAGTAGTATTGGCGGTGGGAACACTGAAGCTTTCTTT
TRBJ2-1	once	TRBV4-1	TRBD2	CASSQASGRAYNEQFF	TGCGCCAGCAGCCAAGCGAGCGGGAGGGCCTACAATGAGCAGTTCTTC
TRBJ1-6	NA	TRBV12-2	NA	CASRLAGQPLHF	TGTGCAAGTCGCTTAGCGGGACAACCCCTCCACTTT
TRBJ2-1	NA	TRBV7-9	NA	CASSLAGRRNEQFF	TGTGCCAGCAGCTTAGCGGGTCGGAGAAATGAGCAGTTCTTC
TRBJ2-7	NA	TRBV5-6	NA	CASSLEGFPSYEQYF	TGTGCCAGCAGCTTGGAGGGGTTTCCCTCCTACGAGCAGTACTTC
TRBJ1-2	once	TRBV27	TRBD1	CASSLDREAYGYTF	TGTGCCAGCAGCCTTGACAGGGAGGCCTATGGCTACACCTTC
TRBJ2-1	NA	TRBV30	NA	CAWSAGTLDNEQFF	TGTGCCTGGAGTGCAGGGACTTTAGACAATGAGCAGTTCTTC
TRBJ2-1	NA	TRBV4-3	TRBD2	CASSQEWTSSYNEQFF	TGCGCCAGCAGCCAAGAATGGACTAGCTCCTACAATGAGCAGTTCTTC
TRBJ2-1	NA	TRBV7-9	TRBD2	CASSLALAAYHNEQFF	TGTGCCAGCAGCCTGGCTCTAGCGGCTTATCACAATGAGCAGTTCTTC
TRBJ2-7	NA	TRBV19	NA	CASSIFQGYEQYF	TGTGCCAGTAGTATTTTCCAGGGCTACGAGCAGTACTTC
TRBJ2-7	NA	TRBV10-1	NA	CASSDSSYEQYF	TGCGCCAGCAGTGACAGCTCCTACGAGCAGTACTTC
TRBJ1-1	once	TRBV19	NA	CASSTGFEAFF	TGTGCCAGTAGTACCGGTTTTGAAGCTTTCTTT
TRBJ2-7	NA	TRBV7-6	TRBD2	CASSWTSGSYEQYF	TGTGCCAGCAGCTGGACTAGCGGGAGTTACGAGCAGTACTTC
TRBJ2-3	NA	TRBV7-6	TRBD2	CASSLWGGDTQYF	TGTGCCAGCAGCTTATGGGGGGGGGATACGCAGTATTTT
TRBJ1-2	NA	TRBV7-8	NA	CASSLYGEYYGYTF	TGTGCCAGCAGCTTATATGGGGAGTACTATGGCTACACCTTC
TRBJ2-3	NA	TRBV7-9	TRBD2	CASSGTSGRPYKDTQYF	TGTGCCAGCAGCGGGACTAGCGGGAGGCCCTACAAAGATACGCAGTATTTT
TRBJ2-1	NA	TRBV7-8	TRBD1	CASSAPGQGNNEQFF	TGTGCCAGCAGTGCGCCGGGACAGGGAAACAATGAGCAGTTCTTC
TRBJ1-5	NA	TRBV12-5	NA	CASLGTGFDNQPQHF	TGTGCTAGCTTAGGTACGGGGTTTGACAATCAGCCCCAGCATTTT
TRBJ2-7	NA	TRBV19	TRBD1	CASSIPGTGAYEQYF	TGTGCCAGTAGTATCCCCGGGACAGGGGCCTACGAGCAGTACTTC
TRBJ1-2	NA	TRBV9	TRBD1	CASSASGGINYGYTF	TGTGCCAGCAGCGCCTCAGGGGGAATTAACTATGGCTACACCTTC
TRBJ2-1	NA	TRBV30	NA	CAWSSIGEQFF	TGTGCCTGGAGTAGTATCGGTGAGCAGTTCTTC
TRBJ2-1	once	TRBV4-1	TRBD1	CASSPGQGPYNEQFF	TGCGCCAGCAGCCCCGGACAGGGCCCCTACAATGAGCAGTTCTTC
TRBJ1-2	NA	TRBV27	NA	CASSGGGYGYTF	TGTGCCAGCAGTGGGGGCGGCTATGGCTACACCTTC
TRBJ2-1	NA	TRBV27	TRBD1	CASSLTRQGRDEQFF	TGTGCCAGCAGTTTGACAAGACAGGGTAGGGATGAGCAGTTCTTC
TRBJ2-1	NA	TRBV6-1	NA	CASSEDITGGPYNEQFF	TGTGCCAGCAGTGAAGATATTACGGGGGGCCCCTACAATGAGCAGTTCTTC
TRBJ2-7	NA	TRBV6-1	NA	CASSVDSYEQYF	TGTGCCAGCAGTGTAGACAGTTACGAGCAGTACTTC
TRBJ2-7	NA	TRBV2	NA	CASSDASYEQYF	TGTGCCAGCAGTGACGCGTCCTACGAGCAGTACTTC
TRBJ2-7	NA	TRBV2	NA	CASSDYRGGDYEQYF	TGTGCCAGCAGTGACTACAGGGGCGGGGACTACGAGCAGTACTTC
TRBJ1-2	NA	TRBV6-1	NA	CASRRGGFYGYTF	TGTGCCAGCAGACGGGGGGGGTTCTATGGCTACACCTTC
TRBJ2-1	NA	TRBV7-9	NA	CASSSTHLGGRVSYNEQFF	TGTGCCAGCAGCTCAACACACCTAGGGGGGAGGGTCTCCTACAATGAGCAGTTCTTC